The clone carrying this T cell receptor beta chain was seen many times. Antigen unknown. Trimming took 4 bases from V and 6 from J, leaving 16 bases between them. CDR1 and CDR2 (germline): SGHNT, YENEEA. This CDR3 region has 15 residues. The data stem from a study of T cells in Graves' hyperthyroidism and ophthalmopathy. The study, taken as a whole, reports: Model output signaled ophthalmopathy a median approximately 6 months ahead of onset.

Cells are PBMCs isolated from around 10 ml of fresh blood. Authors of the study amplified TCR beta CDR3 regions from RNA transcripts. First-round RT-PCR of the TCR CDR3 relied on the HTBI primer set. TCRdb reprocessed the multiplex PCR reads with MiXCR, giving one entry per CDR3 protein. The sample has 360,000 or so distinct CDR3 sequences, around a sixth seen once. The V call is TRBV11-3, the J call TRBJ2-4; D remains ambiguous. Sequenced: blood. The receptor was derived from a woman aged 40-49 years with Graves' ophthalmopathy. In nucleotides, the CDR3 is TGTGCCAGCAGCTCTTCGGTATTTTGGAGAAACATTCAGTACTTC. Translation gives CASSSSVFWRNIQYF.